Detailed here is one T cell receptor beta chain. The assay was immunoSEQ multiplex PCR, and TCRdb's table has in-frame clones only and misses some. The sample has under 70,000 clones, 92% seen once. The entry originates in a study of lymphopenia after photon versus proton radiotherapy. V was pared by 0 bases and J by 6 bases, with 8 bases between. Germline loops: CDR1 LNHNV, CDR2 YYDKDF (reference sequence). The CDR3 spans 13 residues. This rearrangement joins TRBV15 to TRBJ1-1; no clear D. The sequence came from a woman aged 40 to 50 with cholangiocarcinoma. Here the sequenced sample was peripheral blood, taken from a patient treated with photon-based radiotherapy. As DNA, the CDR3 is TGTGCCACCAGCAGAGATCGCGGGGCTGAAGCTTTCTTT. Translating gives CATSRDRGAEAFF. The entire variable domain, with the rest obtained from reference TRBV15 and TRBJ1-1, is as follows: DAMVIQNPRYQVTQFGKPVTLSCSQTLNHNVMYWYQQKSSQAPKLLFHYYDKDFNNEADTPDNFQSRRPNTSFCFLDIRSPGLGDTAMYLCATSRDRGAEAFFGQGTRLTVV.